Sequencing of this T cell receptor beta chain was carried out in a study of T-cell memory formation after mild COVID-19. Study as a whole: The two donors had largely donor-specific TCR clusters. Study-level findings and limits: Memory sampled before infection contained some responding clones, suggesting cross-reactive memory joined. CD4+ clones that contracted lay mainly in CM and EM; CD8+ ones lay in EMRA.

TCRdb analysed the 5' RACE reads with MiXCR anew, one entry per CDR3 protein. The sample lists 150,000 to 200,000 distinct CDR3 sequences; less than 20% were seen once. This clonotype was counted only a few times. Its antigen is undetermined. Germline loops: CDR1 LGHNA, CDR2 YSLEER. V lost 0 bases and J 5 bases, leaving 13 bases between the germline ends. The CDR3 length is 16 residues. The receptor was derived from a man aged 18-30 years who had mild COVID-19 (a few samples of this study predate the infection). Cell type and time point are not known. The source material was PBMCs or a T cell subset sorted from them (not recorded which). The chain joins TRBV4-3 to TRBJ1-4; perhaps TRBD1 as D (5 bases). The CDR3: CASSQEPGAGNEKLFF. The CDR3 nucleotides are TGCGCCAGCAGCCAAGAGCCCGGGGCCGGAAATGAAAAACTGTTTTTT.